This TCR beta chain was observed in a study of blood T cell repertoires in COVID-19. Study-level background: The study drew acute and convalescent COVID-19 samples from the United States, Italy and Spain. PBMCs, B-cell-depleted T cells, or T cells were the source of the cDNA or gDNA that made up the material.

This clone was observed a single time. The CDR3 has 16 residues. CDR1 is KGHSH and CDR2 is LQKENI in the germline V gene. After removal of 3 bases from V and 3 bases from J, the junction contained 10 bases not matched to a gene. Original methodology: From reference gene primer amplification, estimates of nucleated cell counts were derived. Data came from immunoSEQ multiplex PCR; TCRdb stores just in-frame clones and leaves some out. V, J and clone size are those of that table, while D and trimming were read from the DNA. Of about 68,000 clones listed, 65% to 90% are singletons. The clonotype originates from a man in his fifties or sixties with acute or convalescent COVID-19. Sequencing used peripheral blood. The V call is TRBV18, the J call TRBJ2-7, with TRBD1 identical over 8 bases. As DNA, the CDR3 is TGTGCCAGCTCACCGGACAGGGATCGCCGGCTCTACGAGCAGTACTTC. Its protein product is CASSPDRDRRLYEQYF.